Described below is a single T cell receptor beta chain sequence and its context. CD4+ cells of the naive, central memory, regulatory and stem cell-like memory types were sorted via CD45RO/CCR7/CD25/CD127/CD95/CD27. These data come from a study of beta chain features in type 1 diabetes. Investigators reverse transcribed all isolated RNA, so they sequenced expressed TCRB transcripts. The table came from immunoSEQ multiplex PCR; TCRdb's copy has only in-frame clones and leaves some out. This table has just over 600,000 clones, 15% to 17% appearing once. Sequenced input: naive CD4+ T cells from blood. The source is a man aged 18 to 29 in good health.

CDR3 region: CASSTDRGNQPQHF. CDR3 DNA sequence: TGTGCCAGCAGTACCGACAGGGGAAATCAGCCCCAGCATTTT. J is TRBJ1-5 and V is TRBV2; 8 nucleotides align to TRBD1. This CDR3 has 14 residues. The germline gives CDR1 SNHLY, CDR2 FYNNEI. Unmatched junction bases numbered 4, after V lost 5 bases and J lost 4 bases.